This is a list of T cell receptor beta chains from one sample in a study of regulatory T cells in long-lasting Graves disease. TCRdb itself ran the multiplex PCR reads through MiXCR, one entry per CDR3 protein. The sample has roughly 500,000 distinct CDR3 sequences, roughly 14% seen once. The same data also contributed to another study, on T cells in Graves' hyperthyroidism and ophthalmopathy.

The sequencing here drew on peripheral blood mononuclear cells (PBMCs), taken at new diagnosis, from a patient treated with antithyroid drugs. These receptor sequences come from a man under 40 with Graves disease. Both conserved end residues are part of each CDR3. Fields, in order: clone size, J gene, D gene, V gene, CDR3 DNA, CDR3 protein. D genes are given only for firm matches. Rows give clone size only sometimes, using once, few, many, or a class for an expanded clone.

>few|TRBJ2-5|-|TRBV15
TGTGCCACCAGCAGAGATTGGACGGGATCGGATCAAGAGACCCAGTACTTC
CATSRDWTGSDQETQYF
>-|TRBJ1-2|TRBD1|TRBV5-1
TGCGCCACTCGGGGACAGCCTCCTTCAAACTATGGCTACACCTTC
CATRGQPPSNYGYTF
>few|TRBJ1-2|-|TRBV11-2
TGTGCCAGCAGCTTAGAAAGAGGGTCACCTGGCTACACCTTC
CASSLERGSPGYTF
>many|TRBJ2-5|TRBD1|TRBV7-2
TGTGCCAGCAGCCGCCCGGACAGGGGGCGTCCGGAGACCCAGTACTTC
CASSRPDRGRPETQYF
>few|TRBJ1-4|-|TRBV15
TGTACCACCAGCAGAGATAGGGACCCTACAGTGTTTTTT
CTTSRDRDPTVFF
>few|TRBJ1-1|-|TRBV7-8
TGTGCCAGCAGCCCCCAAGGTTATGGGACTGAAGCTTTCTTT
CASSPQGYGTEAFF
>many|TRBJ2-7|-|TRBV12-3/TRBV12-4
TGTGCCACCCGAGACCGAGGGTCTTACGAGCAGTACTTC
CATRDRGSYEQYF
>few|TRBJ2-5|-|TRBV3-1
TGTGCCAGCAGCCAAGATATGGCGGTCCGGACCCAGTACTTC
CASSQDMAVRTQYF
>-|TRBJ1-2|TRBD1|TRBV5-1
TGTGCCAGCAGCTTGGTAGGGACAGGCTATGGCTACACCTTC
CASSLVGTGYGYTF
>many|TRBJ2-1|-|TRBV9
TGTGCCAGCAGCTTTGACGGACTTTTCGTCGACAATGAGCAGTTCTTC
CASSFDGLFVDNEQFF
>many|TRBJ1-1|TRBD1|TRBV6-1
TGTGCCAGCAGCCGACGACAGGGAATGAACACTGAAGCTTTCTTT
CASSRRQGMNTEAFF
>many|TRBJ2-6|-|TRBV12-3/TRBV12-4
TGTGCCAGCAGTAAAAGTGGGGCCAACGTCCTGACTTTC
CASSKSGANVLTF
>few|TRBJ1-3|-|TRBV6-7
TGTGCCACTTCGGACAGCCAATTCCTCTCTGGAAACACCATATATTTT
CATSDSQFLSGNTIYF
>many|TRBJ2-6|-|TRBV24-1
TGTGCCACCAGTTCAGGGGTTGTCCTCTCTGGGGCCAACGTCCTGACTTTC
CATSSGVVLSGANVLTF
>many|TRBJ1-5|TRBD1|TRBV20-1
TGCAGTGCTATCCCTCAAGGGTACAGGGGGCAAGAAGTCAGACATCAGCCCCAGCATTTT
CSAIPQGYRGQEVRHQPQHF
>-|TRBJ2-7|TRBD2|TRBV4-2
TGTGCCAGCAGCCACATCGAGCGGGGCTCTCCCTACGAGCAGTACTTC
CASSHIERGSPYEQYF
>many|TRBJ1-1|TRBD1|TRBV12-5
TGTGCTAGTGGTTCGGACCGAGTGACAGGGATAGGCACTGAAGCTTTCTTT
CASGSDRVTGIGTEAFF
>-|TRBJ1-2|TRBD1|TRBV9
TGTGCCAGCAGCGCCCCCCAGGGGACAGGGAACTATGGCTACACCTTC
CASSAPQGTGNYGYTF
>many|TRBJ2-1|-|TRBV20-1
TGCAGTGCTAGCGCGGAACCCTACAATGAGCAGTTCTTC
CSASAEPYNEQFF
>-|TRBJ2-7|TRBD2|TRBV10-3
TGTGCCATCAGTGCGTCTAGCGGGATATACGAGCAGTACTTC
CAISASSGIYEQYF
>many|TRBJ2-1|TRBD2|TRBV15
TGTGCCACCAGCACCCTCTGGGCTAGCGGGGTGGGCAATGAGCAGTTCTTC
CATSTLWASGVGNEQFF
>-|TRBJ2-6|-|TRBV20-1
TGCAGTGCTAAAAGGGGGCCGGGAGGAACTGGGGCCAACGTCCTGACTTTC
CSAKRGPGGTGANVLTF